A single sample gave rise to the 13 T cell receptor beta chains below, sequenced in a study of shared clonotypes between healthy human individuals. Data came from immunoSEQ multiplex PCR; TCRdb stores just in-frame clones and leaves some out. In the table there are about 2,200,000 clones, about 92% of which are singletons. Naive CD8 cells were CD45RO-negative, positively selected for CCR7, excluding terminally differentiated effector memory CD45RA+ cells. The material sequenced was naive CD8+ T cells from PBMCs. The receptors shown here come from a man between 18 and 35 years old in good health. Some clones in this sample may be carry-over from other donors' samples.

This sequence joins TRBV11-1 and TRBJ2-7, with TRBD2 as a possible D gene (6 bases). The CDR3 contains 16 residues. Looked up from germline, CDR1 is SGHAT and CDR2 is FQDESV (reference sequence). V lost 5 bases and J lost 5, with 22 bases in between. The CDR3 spells CASSPRSGTLVDEQYF. DNA of the CDR3: TGTGCCAGCAGCCCTAGGTCGGGGACTCTAGTTGACGAGCAGTACTTC. The complete variable domain, with remaining parts taken from reference TRBV11-1 and TRBJ2-7, reads EAEVAQSPRYKITEKSQAVAFWCDPISGHATLYWYRQILGQGPELLVQFQDESVVDDSQLPKDRFSAERLKGVDSTLKIQPAELGDSAMYLCASSPRSGTLVDEQYFGPGTRLTVT.

On this clone: The sample has other DNA sequences that encode this CDR3 too. The CDR3 DNA follows: TGTGCCAGCAGTGAAGGGACAGGGGCCTACGAGCAGTACTTC. Its translation: CASSEGTGAYEQYF. The V and J genes are TRBV9 and TRBJ2-7; TRBD1 matches at 10 bases. Germline-derived CDR1 and CDR2 are SGDLS and YYNGEE. V lost 5 bases to trimming and J lost 2 bases; unmatched junction nucleotides: 4. This CDR3 spans 14 amino acids. The full variable domain, in which reference TRBV9 and TRBJ2-7 provide the parts outside the CDR3, is DSGVTQTPKHLITATGQRVTLRCSPRSGDLSVYWYQQSLDQGLQFLIQYYNGEERAKGNILERFSAQQFPDLHSELNLSSLELGDSALYFCASSEGTGAYEQYFGPGTRLTVT.

The chain carries TRBV11-2 and TRBJ2-1; TRBD1 is a possible D gene (6 bases). This CDR3 region has 16 residues. Looked up from germline, CDR1 is SGHAT and CDR2 is FQNNGV. The ends were cut back, 5 bases at V and 1 base at J, with 15 bases in the middle. As DNA, the CDR3 is TGTGCCAGCAGCCCACCAGGGGTCCAATCCTACAATGAGCAGTTCTTC. Translating it yields CASSPPGVQSYNEQFF.

The rearrangement uses TRBV7-8 and TRBJ2-7, with TRBD1 matching 8 bases. Unmatched junction bases numbered 10, after V lost 5 bases and J lost 4 bases. Germline V gene lookup returns CDR1 SGHVS and CDR2 FQNEAQ. CDR3 length: 15 amino acids. CDR3 in DNA: TGTGCCAGCAGCCAACACGACAGGGGAGCTTACGAGCAGTACTTC. Translating it yields CASSQHDRGAYEQYF.

The V call is TRBV5-1, the J call TRBJ2-7; D call uncertain. CDR3 size: 15 residues. V shed 0 bases and J shed 5 bases, with 15 bases lying between them. Per germline, CDR1 SGHRS and CDR2 YFSETQ. For the CDR3, the DNA is TGCGCCAGCAGCTTGGGTCCGGCCTTAGACCACGAGCAGTACTTC. Encoded protein: CASSLGPALDHEQYF.

The chain links TRBV2 to TRBJ2-2; D remains ambiguous. V lost 6 bases and J lost 7, with 9 bases in between. Germline V gene data show CDR1 as SNHLY and CDR2 as FYNNEI. The CDR3 is 12 amino acids. The CDR3 region has the DNA TGTGCCAGCAGAATAGGGATCGGGGAGCTGTTTTTT. Translation gives CASRIGIGELFF.

The chain couples TRBV13 to TRBJ1-2, with D tentatively TRBD1 (5 bases). The length of the CDR3 is 12 residues. Germline V CDR1 and CDR2: PRHDT, FYEKMQ (reference sequence). Trimming took 11 bases from V and 4 from J, leaving 14 bases between them. In nucleotides, the CDR3 is TGTGCCGTTCCCCGGGGGTTCTATGGCTACACCTTC. Amino acid sequence: CAVPRGFYGYTF.

The chain carries TRBV29-1 and TRBJ1-3, with D perhaps matching TRBD1 (5 bases). This CDR3 is 11 amino acids long. Germline-derived CDR1 and CDR2 are SQVTM and ANQGSEA. V lost 5 bases and J lost 4, with 6 bases in between. The CDR3 here is CSVRTGNTIYF. The CDR3 nucleotides are TGCAGCGTTCGGACAGGAAACACCATATATTTT. Full variable domain (outside the CDR3, taken from reference TRBV29-1 and TRBJ1-3): SAVISQKPSRDICQRGTSLTIQCQVDSQVTMMFWYRQQPGQSLTLIATANQGSEATYESGFVIDKFPISRPNLTFSTLTVSNMSPEDSSIYLCSVRTGNTIYFGEGSWLTVV.

The chain joins TRBV27 to TRBJ2-2; D tentatively fits TRBD1 or TRBD2 (5 bases each). V lost 6 bases and J 4 bases, leaving 15 bases between the germline ends. This CDR3 has 15 amino acids. The germline V gene encodes CDR1 MNHEY and CDR2 SMNVEV (reference sequence). The CDR3 DNA reads as TGTGCCAGCAGAAAGGGACGGACCTCCACCGGGGAGCTGTTTTTT. It translates to CASRKGRTSTGELFF.

The chain has TRBV5-4 and TRBJ2-2, with TRBD2 identical over 8 bases. V was clipped by 3 bases and J by 0 bases; unmatched bases: 7. The length of the CDR3 is 17 residues. Germline V gene lookup returns CDR1 SGHNT and CDR2 YYREEE (reference sequence). CDR3 protein: CASSSLPGLANTGELFF. The DNA for the CDR3 is TGTGCCAGCAGCTCATTACCGGGACTAGCGAACACCGGGGAGCTGTTTTTT.

CDR3 sequence reads: CASSFSSTTAGELFF. CDR3 in DNA: TGTGCCAGCAGTTTCTCTTCGACGACAGCCGGGGAGCTGTTTTTT. This rearrangement joins TRBV6-6 to TRBJ2-2; TRBD1 is a possible D gene (5 bases). The CDR3 is made up of 15 amino acids. V was trimmed by 4 bases and J by 6 bases, leaving 15 bases between them. Germline lookup yields CDR1 MNHNY and CDR2 SVGAGI (reference sequence).

The chain employs TRBV28 and TRBJ1-1; tentatively, D is TRBD1 (6 bases). V lost 7 bases to trimming and J lost 3 bases, with 18 bases between them. CDR1 and CDR2 (germline): MDHEN, SYDVKM. CDR3 length: 15 residues. The DNA of the CDR3 is TGTGCCAGCACCCCCCTAAGAGGGGGGGACACTGAAGCTTTCTTT. This gives the protein CASTPLRGGDTEAFF.

The gene calls are TRBV7-6 and TRBJ1-4; weak D call: TRBD1 (5 bases). This CDR3 is 16 amino acids long. Germline-derived CDR1 and CDR2 are SGHVS and FNYEAQ. V lost 0 bases, J lost 3 bases, and 11 bases lay in between. The DNA for the CDR3 is TGTGCCAGCAGCTTAGCCCGACAGATGGCTAATGAAAAACTGTTTTTT. Protein product: CASSLARQMANEKLFF.